These T cell receptor beta chains were read from a single sample in a study of graft-versus-host responses after intestinal transplantation. Measured with immunoSEQ multiplex PCR; TCRdb has only the in-frame clones, and not every one. The data hold 90,000 to 150,000 clones, with 85% to 95% observed a single time. Their cognate antigens are unknown. Sequenced here: unstimulated CD4+ T cells sorted from spleen or lymph node cells, sampled before intestinal transplant. The receptor source for this set is a human donor who received an intestinal transplant. The CDR3 runs from the conserved cysteine through the conserved F or W. D genes are given only for firm matches. Clone size is shown for a subset of rows, as once, few, many or a class of expanded clone.

J,D,size,V,CDR3,DNA
TRBJ2-1,TRBD2,.,TRBV28,CASTGGNSYNEQFF,TGTGCCAGCACGGGAGGGAACTCCTACAATGAGCAGTTCTTC
TRBJ2-1,.,.,TRBV6-5,CASKGASRGGEQFF,TGTGCCAGCAAGGGGGCTAGCCGGGGAGGGGAGCAGTTCTTC
TRBJ2-7,TRBD1,.,TRBV29-1,CSVTGTGTTQQYF,TGCAGCGTGACCGGGACAGGGACGACGCAGCAGTACTTC
TRBJ2-1,.,.,TRBV7-3,CASSLMGGGKYNEQFF,TGTGCCAGCAGCTTAATGGGCGGGGGCAAGTACAATGAGCAGTTCTTC
TRBJ1-5,.,.,TRBV6-5,CASRAGLSNQPQHF,TGTGCCAGCAGGGCAGGACTTAGCAATCAGCCCCAGCATTTT
TRBJ2-5,.,.,TRBV5-1,CASSFGETQYF,TGCGCCAGCAGCTTTGGAGAGACCCAGTACTTC
TRBJ2-7,.,.,TRBV6-6,CASSYAQWSYEQYF,TGTGCCAGCAGTTACGCGCAGTGGAGCTACGAGCAGTACTTC
TRBJ2-1,TRBD2,.,TRBV18,CASSPGRTSGTSYNEQFF,TGTGCCAGCTCACCGGGAAGGACTAGCGGGACGTCCTACAATGAGCAGTTCTTC
TRBJ1-3,.,.,TRBV9,CASSVAAASGNTIYF,TGTGCCAGCAGCGTAGCGGCAGCCTCTGGAAACACCATATATTTT
TRBJ2-7,TRBD1,.,TRBV6-6,CASCTGGASEQYF,TGTGCCAGCTGTACAGGGGGCGCGTCCGAGCAGTACTTC
TRBJ2-3,.,.,TRBV19,CATGPGTDTQYF,TGTGCCACCGGACCAGGCACAGATACGCAGTATTTT
TRBJ2-2,TRBD1,.,TRBV7-7,CATTGPSTGELFF,TGTGCCACGACAGGGCCCAGCACCGGGGAGCTGTTTTTT
TRBJ1-5,.,.,TRBV4-1,CASSPVPGSLGDQPQHF,TGCGCCAGCAGCCCCGTACCGGGCTCCCTAGGGGATCAGCCCCAGCATTTT
TRBJ2-3,TRBD2,.,TRBV5-1,CASSLASGGTDTQYF,TGCGCCAGCAGCTTGGCTAGCGGGGGCACAGATACGCAGTATTTT
TRBJ2-1,TRBD2,.,TRBV6-5,CASSFLLAGNEQFF,TGTGCCAGCAGTTTCTTACTAGCGGGCAATGAGCAGTTCTTC
TRBJ2-4,.,.,TRBV27,CASSLSLGLAKNIQYF,TGTGCCAGCAGTTTATCGTTGGGACTAGCCAAAAACATTCAGTACTTC
TRBJ2-7,.,.,TRBV10-3,CAIRQQSYEQYF,TGTGCCATACGACAGCAATCCTACGAGCAGTACTTC
TRBJ2-7,TRBD2,once,TRBV28,CASSSIRTSGKSYEQYF,TGTGCCAGCAGCTCCATCCGGACTAGCGGGAAATCCTACGAGCAGTACTTC
TRBJ2-7,.,.,TRBV5-1,CASSSHGQPRSYEQYF,TGCGCCAGCAGCTCCCACGGACAGCCTCGCTCCTACGAGCAGTACTTC
TRBJ1-5,.,.,TRBV28,CASSFLYQPQHF,TGTGCCAGCAGTTTCTTGTATCAGCCCCAGCATTTT
TRBJ2-2,TRBD2,.,TRBV10-2,CASGRAGTTNTGELFF,TGCGCCAGCGGCCGCGCCGGGACTACTAACACCGGGGAGCTGTTTTTT
TRBJ2-1,TRBD2,.,TRBV5-1,CASSTLAGVNEQFF,TGCGCCAGCAGCACGCTAGCGGGAGTCAATGAGCAGTTCTTC
TRBJ2-7,.,.,TRBV10-2,CASSDRGPYEQYF,TGCGCCAGCAGTGACAGGGGACCCTACGAGCAGTACTTC
TRBJ2-5,TRBD1,.,TRBV13,CASSLARPGGETQYF,TGTGCCAGCAGCTTAGCACGGCCAGGGGGAGAGACCCAGTACTTC
TRBJ2-4,TRBD2,.,TRBV14,CASSRGLAGVANIQYF,TGTGCCAGCAGCCGGGGACTAGCGGGAGTTGCAAACATTCAGTACTTC
TRBJ1-1,.,.,TRBV6-6,CASSYSFPYEAFF,TGTGCCAGCAGTTACTCGTTCCCCTATGAAGCTTTCTTT
TRBJ1-1,.,.,TRBV27,CASSSALNTEAFF,TGTGCCAGCAGTTCAGCACTGAACACTGAAGCTTTCTTT
TRBJ2-7,TRBD1,.,TRBV6-5,CASKVGHRGQEQYF,TGTGCCAGCAAAGTGGGCCACAGGGGGCAAGAGCAGTACTTC
TRBJ1-3,.,.,TRBV27,CASSSVYSGNTIYF,TGTGCCAGCAGTTCCGTTTACAGTGGAAACACCATATATTTT
TRBJ1-1,.,.,TRBV7-8,CASSFTVRGYSFF,TGTGCCAGCAGCTTCACAGTCAGGGGCTACTCTTTCTTT
TRBJ2-2,.,.,TRBV2,CASRGRAGELFF,TGTGCCAGCAGGGGCCGTGCCGGGGAGCTGTTTTTT
TRBJ2-5,.,.,TRBV27,CASSFAGILETQYF,TGTGCCAGCAGTTTCGCGGGTATCTTGGAGACCCAGTACTTC
TRBJ1-2,.,.,TRBV12-5,CASGLFRRTGGTF,TGTGCTAGTGGTTTGTTCAGACGGACGGGAGGGACCTTC
TRBJ2-4,TRBD2,.,TRBV25-1,CASSEPAGGHIQYF,TGTGCCAGCAGTGAGCCAGCGGGAGGGCACATTCAGTACTTC
TRBJ2-5,TRBD1,.,TRBV6-1,CASNKGQGETQYF,TGTGCCAGCAACAAAGGACAGGGAGAGACCCAGTACTTC
TRBJ1-1,.,.,TRBV6-4,CASSDGRGTEAFF,TGTGCCAGCAGTGACGGTAGGGGAACTGAAGCTTTCTTT
TRBJ2-1,.,.,TRBV28,CASSLAGSSYNEQFF,TGTGCCAGCAGTTTAGCGGGTAGCTCCTACAATGAGCAGTTCTTC
TRBJ2-5,.,.,TRBV15,CATSRSRTETQYF,TGTGCCACCAGCAGGTCTAGAACGGAGACCCAGTACTTC
TRBJ2-7,.,.,TRBV18,CASSPGENEQYF,TGTGCCAGCTCACCGGGCGAGAATGAGCAGTACTTC
TRBJ1-2,TRBD1,.,TRBV5-1,CASSQQKTGTNYGYTF,TGCGCCAGCAGCCAACAGAAGACAGGGACGAACTATGGCTACACCTTC
TRBJ2-2,.,.,TRBV11-2,CASRKKEFSWGTGELFF,TGTGCCAGCAGAAAAAAGGAATTTTCGTGGGGCACCGGGGAGCTGTTTTTT
TRBJ2-1,.,.,TRBV30,CAWSGPGQSYNEQFF,TGTGCCTGGAGTGGACCCGGACAGTCCTACAATGAGCAGTTCTTC
TRBJ2-1,.,.,TRBV5-1,CASSLAQGCDEQFF,TGCGCCAGCAGCTTGGCCCAGGGTTGCGATGAGCAGTTCTTC
TRBJ2-5,.,.,TRBV5-1,CASSLGWAGPETQYF,TGCGCCAGCAGCTTGGGGTGGGCAGGGCCAGAGACCCAGTACTTC
TRBJ2-3,TRBD2,.,TRBV27,CASSLGSGRADTQYF,TGTGCCAGCAGTTTGGGCAGCGGGAGGGCAGATACGCAGTATTTT